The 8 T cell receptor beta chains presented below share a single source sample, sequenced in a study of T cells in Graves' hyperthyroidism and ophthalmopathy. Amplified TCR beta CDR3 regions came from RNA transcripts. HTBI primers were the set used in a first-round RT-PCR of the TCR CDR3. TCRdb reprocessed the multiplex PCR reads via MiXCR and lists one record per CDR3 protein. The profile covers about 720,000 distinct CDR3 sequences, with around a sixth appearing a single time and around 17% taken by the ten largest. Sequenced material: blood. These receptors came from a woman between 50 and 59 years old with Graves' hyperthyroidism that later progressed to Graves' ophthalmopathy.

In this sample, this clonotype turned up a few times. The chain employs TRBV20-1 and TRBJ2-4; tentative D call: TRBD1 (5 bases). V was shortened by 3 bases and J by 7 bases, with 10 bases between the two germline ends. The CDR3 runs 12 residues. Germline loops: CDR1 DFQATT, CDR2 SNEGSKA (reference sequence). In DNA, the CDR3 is TGCAGTGCTAGCAGGGTAGAGAACATTCAGTACTTC. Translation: CSASRVENIQYF.

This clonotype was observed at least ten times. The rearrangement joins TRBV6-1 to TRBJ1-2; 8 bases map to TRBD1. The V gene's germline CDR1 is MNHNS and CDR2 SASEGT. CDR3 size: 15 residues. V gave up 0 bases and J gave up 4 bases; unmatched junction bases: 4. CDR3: CASSEAQDRAYGYTF. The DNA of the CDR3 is TGTGCCAGCAGTGAAGCTCAGGACAGGGCCTATGGCTACACCTTC.

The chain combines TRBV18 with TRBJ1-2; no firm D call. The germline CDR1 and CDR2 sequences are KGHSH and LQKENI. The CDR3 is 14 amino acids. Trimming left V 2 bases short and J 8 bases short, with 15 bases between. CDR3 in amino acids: CASSPIQDPWGYTF. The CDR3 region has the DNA TGTGCCAGCTCACCAATCCAGGACCCTTGGGGCTACACCTTC.

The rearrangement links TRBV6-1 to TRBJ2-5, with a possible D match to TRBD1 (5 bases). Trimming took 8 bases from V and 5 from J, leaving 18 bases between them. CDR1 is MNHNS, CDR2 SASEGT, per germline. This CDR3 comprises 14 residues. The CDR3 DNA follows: TGTGCCAGCCAAACTGGGGCGCCAAGGGAGACCCAGTACTTC. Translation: CASQTGAPRETQYF.

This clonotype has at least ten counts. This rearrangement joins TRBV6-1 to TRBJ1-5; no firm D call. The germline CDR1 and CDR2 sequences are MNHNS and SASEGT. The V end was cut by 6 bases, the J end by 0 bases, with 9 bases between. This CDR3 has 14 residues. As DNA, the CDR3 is TGTGCCAGCAGCGGAGACGGTAGCAATCAGCCCCAGCATTTT. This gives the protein CASSGDGSNQPQHF.

The CDR3 protein is CASTAWGQVNYGYTF. The CDR3 nucleotides read TGTGCCAGCACAGCTTGGGGACAAGTAAACTATGGCTACACCTTC. The chain recombines TRBV6-1 with TRBJ1-2; tentative D call: TRBD1 (6 bases). V was pared by 7 bases and J by 2 bases, with 17 bases between. Germline loops: CDR1 MNHNS, CDR2 SASEGT. This CDR3 has 15 amino acids.

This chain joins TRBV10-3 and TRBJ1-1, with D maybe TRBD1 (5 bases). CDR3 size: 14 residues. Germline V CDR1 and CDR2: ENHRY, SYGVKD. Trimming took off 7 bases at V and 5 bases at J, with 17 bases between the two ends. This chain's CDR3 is CAIMPGGGRTEAFF. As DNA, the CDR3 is TGTGCCATCATGCCGGGGGGGGGAAGGACTGAAGCTTTCTTT.

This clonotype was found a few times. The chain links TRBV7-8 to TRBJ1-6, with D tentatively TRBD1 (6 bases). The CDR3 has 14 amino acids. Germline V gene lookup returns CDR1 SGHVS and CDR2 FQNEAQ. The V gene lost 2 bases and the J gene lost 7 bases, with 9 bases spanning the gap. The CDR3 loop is CASSLQRGNSPLHF. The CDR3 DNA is TGTGCCAGCAGCTTACAAAGGGGGAATTCACCCCTCCACTTT.